The source of this TCR beta chain is a study of T cell repertoires in cytomegalovirus infection (dated by TCRdb to between 2018 and 2021). At the level of the whole study: The HLA type of each donor mattered for the analysis, because public TCR beta signatures pointed to carriage of CMV infection along with the matching HLA type.

TCRdb lists the instrument as Illumina HiSeq 1500. TCRdb reprocessing: public reads trimmed at Q25 with fastp, clones called with MiXCR, in-frame beta chains kept. For every CDR3 protein sequence, its rows merge into one entry that carries the most common genes and DNA. This sample is represented by some 300,000 distinct CDR3 sequences; 12% to 15% of them were singletons. The ten most abundant clones make up around 8.7% of the sample. The germline V gene specifies SGHAT as CDR1 and FQNNGV as CDR2. The CDR3 covers 15 residues, taking in both the cysteine and the phenylalanine. The kept DNA is CDR3 alone, 45 bases in frame from the first base. Between the V and J ends, shortened by 4 bases and 7 bases respectively, the junction contains 19 bases. Results the study describes overall, beyond this receptor: In both this cohort and an independent roughly 350-donor cohort, the cumulative frequency of public TCR beta family members distinguished carriers of CMV infection plus the relevant HLA type. The ex vivo response was dominated by HLA-C-restricted CMV-specific TCR beta clonotypes, and the single most frequent clonotype in two of eight donors was supplied by these HLA-C-restricted clonotypes.

This clonotype was observed a handful of times. The antigen it binds to is not known. No much larger clone is present one base from it, and per-base qualities are unavailable. The material sequenced was PBMCs. The source is a human donor in good health (CMV status not recorded). Some clones in this sample may be carry-over from other donors' samples. The chain is assembled from TRBV11-2 and TRBJ1-1; perhaps TRBD1 is the D gene, with 5 bases matching. For the CDR3, the sequence is CASSYPGLPKDEAFF. The sequenced DNA: TGTGCCAGCAGCTATCCGGGACTCCCAAAGGATGAAGCTTTCTTT.